This T cell receptor (beta chain) comes out of a study of T cells in Graves' hyperthyroidism and ophthalmopathy. In its sample, this clonotype was seen a few times. The source material, RNA transcripts, was used to amplify TCR beta CDR3 regions. A set of HTBI primers served as the primers for a first-round RT-PCR of the TCR CDR3. TCRdb reprocessed the multiplex PCR reads with MiXCR, giving one entry per CDR3 protein. The table has fewer than 550,000 distinct CDR3 sequences, around 14% seen once; the top ten hold 13% to 15%. After removal of 2 bases from V and 7 bases from J, the junction contained 7 bases not matched to a gene. CDR1 MNHNS and CDR2 SASEGT come from the germline V gene. The CDR3 covers 15 residues.

This TCR was sampled from a woman between 18 and 29 years old with Graves' hyperthyroidism. The V call is TRBV6-1, the J call TRBJ1-5, with TRBD1 matching 8 bases. The sequenced sample consisted of blood. Here the CDR3 reads CASSETGTGAQPQHF. The CDR3 region has the DNA TGTGCCAGCAGTGAAACGGGGACAGGAGCGCAGCCCCAGCATTTT.